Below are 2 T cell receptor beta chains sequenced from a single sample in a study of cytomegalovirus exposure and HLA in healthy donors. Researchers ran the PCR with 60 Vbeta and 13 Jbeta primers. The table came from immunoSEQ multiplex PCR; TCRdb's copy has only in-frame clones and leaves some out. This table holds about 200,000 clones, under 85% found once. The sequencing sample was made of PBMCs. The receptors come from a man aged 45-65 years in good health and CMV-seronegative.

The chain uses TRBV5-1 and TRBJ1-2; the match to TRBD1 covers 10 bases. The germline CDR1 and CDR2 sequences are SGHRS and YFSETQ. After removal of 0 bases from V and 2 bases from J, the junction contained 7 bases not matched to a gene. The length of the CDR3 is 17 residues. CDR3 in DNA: TGCGCCAGCAGCTTGGGACAGGGGGCGGACCCAAACTATGGCTACACCTTC. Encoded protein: CASSLGQGADPNYGYTF.

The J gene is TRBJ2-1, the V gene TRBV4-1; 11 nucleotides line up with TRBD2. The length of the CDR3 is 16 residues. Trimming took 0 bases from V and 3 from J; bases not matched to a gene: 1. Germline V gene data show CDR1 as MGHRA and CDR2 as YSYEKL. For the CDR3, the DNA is TGCGCCAGCAGCCAAGAGGGGACTAGCGGCTACAATGAGCAGTTCTTC. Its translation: CASSQEGTSGYNEQFF.